This record concerns one T cell receptor (beta chain) sequence. Reverse transcription of roughly 0.5 to 1 ug RNA was carried out with random hexamers. Amplification of the TCR beta CDR3 was carried out by immunoSEQ multiplex PCR, which spanned a total of 54 Vbeta and 13 Jbeta segments. TCRdb called the immunoSEQ multiplex PCR reads again in MiXCR, with one record for every CDR3 protein. The data hold 160,000 or so distinct CDR3 sequences, with just under 95% observed a single time. J gave up 8 bases and V 6 bases, and 3 bases lay outside the gene matches. This CDR3 has 12 residues. This specimen belongs to a study of CD8 T cells in Susac syndrome.

Sequencing was carried out using CD4+ T cells from PBMCs. The TCR sequence derives from a human donor in good health. This chain uses TRBV12-3 or TRBV12-4 with TRBJ1-4; 7 bases map to TRBD1. The CDR3 is CASRIRGEKLFF. The DNA for the CDR3 is TGTGCCAGCAGGATCAGGGGGGAAAAACTGTTTTTT.